Listed here are 20 T cell receptor beta chains from one sample, sequenced in a study of control samples from healthy donors and cancer patients. The method was immunoSEQ multiplex PCR; TCRdb's version includes in-frame clones alone and lacks a portion of them. The sample has under 150,000 clones; over 75% are singletons. Input material: blood. The receptors originated from a man between 35 and 55 years old in good health.

The J gene is TRBJ1-3, the V gene TRBV12-3 or TRBV12-4; D ambiguous. The V end was cut by 3 bases, the J end by 13 bases, with 10 bases between. This CDR3 has 11 amino acids. CDR3 residues: CASSFGREIYF. Written as DNA, the CDR3 is TGTGCCAGCAGTTTTGGCAGAGAGATATATTTT.

The V and J genes are TRBV7-2 and TRBJ2-5, with a tentative D call TRBD1 (6 bases). The CDR3 runs 14 residues. Per germline, CDR1 SGHTA and CDR2 FQGNSA. V lost 5 bases, J lost 5 bases, and 15 bases lay in between. The CDR3 coding sequence is TGTGCCAGCAGCCCTGCTTGGGGGCCGGAGACCCAGTACTTC. Protein: CASSPAWGPETQYF.

The rearrangement uses TRBV5-6 and TRBJ2-7; D is ambiguous. Germline CDR1 SGHDT, CDR2 YYEEEE. The CDR3 has 12 residues. V gave up 4 bases and J gave up 7 bases, with 12 bases separating them. The CDR3 nucleotides read TGTGCCAGCAGCCCTGGGATGACGGAGCAGTACTTC. It encodes CASSPGMTEQYF.

The chain joins TRBV11-2 to TRBJ2-5; 8 bases fit TRBD2. The CDR3 contains 17 residues. The J segment lost 2 bases and the V segment lost 4 bases, leaving 12 bases of the junction unmatched. CDR1 SGHAT and CDR2 FQNNGV come from the germline V gene. As DNA, the CDR3 is TGTGCCAGCAGCTCTCTCCGGGGAAGCGGGGGTCAAGAGACCCAGTACTTC. Amino acid sequence: CASSSLRGSGGQETQYF.

This rearrangement joins TRBV24-1 to TRBJ1-1; 9 bases align to TRBD1. V lost 7 bases and J lost 1; bases outside the gene matches: 0. CDR1 and CDR2 (germline): KGHDR, SFDVKD. This CDR3 is 13 amino acids long. CDR3 DNA sequence: TGTGCCACCAGGGACAGGGGGAACACTGAAGCTTTCTTT. Translating gives CATRDRGNTEAFF.

The table lists this clone with a count of one. This sequence joins TRBV29-1 and TRBJ2-4; D possibly corresponds to TRBD1 (5 bases). This CDR3 has 14 residues. The V end lost 4 bases, the J end lost 6 bases, and 16 bases lay between the germline ends. Germline V gives CDR1 SQVTM, CDR2 ANQGSEA. The chain's CDR3 is CSVGPRQGGNIQYF. CDR3 DNA: TGCAGCGTTGGGCCCCGGCAGGGTGGAAACATTCAGTACTTC.

The chain couples TRBV29-1 to TRBJ1-5; D perhaps matches TRBD1 (5 bases). CDR1 and CDR2 (germline): SQVTM, ANQGSEA. The V end lost 4 bases, the J end lost 2 bases, and 12 bases lay between the germline ends. The CDR3 contains 14 residues. The CDR3: CSVGGVGGNQPQHF. The CDR3 DNA is TGCAGCGTTGGGGGGGTTGGGGGCAATCAGCCCCAGCATTTT.

The count of this clone is one. The chain links TRBV9 to TRBJ2-3; perhaps TRBD2 as D (5 bases). V shed 0 bases and J shed 5 bases, with 7 bases lying between them. Germline assignment: CDR1 SGDLS and CDR2 YYNGEE. CDR3 length: 13 residues. In DNA, the CDR3 is TGTGCCAGCAGCGTAGCGGGGAGAGATACGCAGTATTTT. Translated: CASSVAGRDTQYF.

The J gene is TRBJ2-3, the V gene TRBV9, with a tentative D call TRBD2 (6 bases). CDR1 is SGDLS and CDR2 is YYNGEE in the germline V gene. V gave up 0 bases and J gave up 3 bases, with 17 bases separating them. This CDR3 contains 17 residues. In nucleotides, the CDR3 is TGTGCCAGCAGCGTAGGGAGAACGGGGGATTGGACAGATACGCAGTATTTT. Its protein product is CASSVGRTGDWTDTQYF.

The gene calls are TRBV18 and TRBJ1-2, with a possible D match to TRBD1 (5 bases). The CDR3 runs to 16 residues. In germline, CDR1 is KGHSH, CDR2 LQKENI. The V end was cut by 3 bases, the J end by 3 bases, with 17 bases between. The CDR3 region is CASSPNLQVGHYGYTF. The CDR3 nucleotides read TGTGCCAGCTCACCCAACCTTCAGGTGGGGCACTATGGCTACACCTTC. Looking up the rest from reference TRBV18 and TRBJ1-2 gives the full variable domain: NAGVMQNPRHLVRRRGQEARLRCSPMKGHSHVYWYRQLPEEGLKFMVYLQKENIIDESGMPKERFSAEFPKEGPSILRIQQVVRGDSAAYFCASSPNLQVGHYGYTFGSGTRLTVV.

The chain couples TRBV7-9 to TRBJ2-1; D is ambiguous. The germline V gene has CDR1 SEHNR and CDR2 FQNEAQ (reference sequence). The germline V and J ends were trimmed by 3 bases and 3 bases, with 3 bases remaining between them. This CDR3 contains 12 residues. CDR3 in DNA: TGTGCCAGCAGCTTTGACTACAATGAGCAGTTCTTC. This translates into CASSFDYNEQFF.

The chain uses TRBV9 and TRBJ1-1; D ambiguous. The V gene lost 0 bases and the J gene lost 3 bases, with 9 bases spanning the gap. Germline V gene sequence: CDR1 SGDLS, CDR2 YYNGEE. The CDR3 loop spans 14 amino acids. The DNA for the CDR3 is TGTGCCAGCAGCGTAGGGGTCGGTGACACTGAAGCTTTCTTT. Protein sequence: CASSVGVGDTEAFF. Combining the CDR3 with reference TRBV9 and TRBJ1-1 gives the whole variable domain DSGVTQTPKHLITATGQRVTLRCSPRSGDLSVYWYQQSLDQGLQFLIQYYNGEERAKGNILERFSAQQFPDLHSELNLSSLELGDSALYFCASSVGVGDTEAFFGQGTRLTVV.

This clone has a handful of counts. The rearrangement joins TRBV27 to TRBJ1-6; TRBD1 aligns across 7 bases. Germline CDR1 MNHEY, CDR2 SMNVEV (reference sequence). Trimming removed 6 bases from V and 10 bases from J; junction bases left unmatched: 9. There are 14 residues in the CDR3. CDR3 protein: CASSLRDSRSPLHF. The CDR3 DNA reads as TGTGCCAGCAGCTTAAGGGACAGCCGGTCACCCCTCCACTTT.

The chain uses TRBV3-1 (or the pseudogene TRBV3-2) and TRBJ1-3; D is uncertain. The germline gives CDR1 LGHDT, CDR2 YNNKEL (reference sequence). V lost 11 bases to trimming and J lost 0 bases, with 11 bases between them. This CDR3 has 13 amino acids. The CDR3 reads CALHWDSGNTIYF. CDR3 nucleotides: TGTGCCCTGCACTGGGACTCTGGAAACACCATATATTTT.

The chain employs TRBV6-4 and TRBJ2-7, with D uncertain. The V gene lost 6 bases and the J gene lost 0 bases, with 12 bases spanning the gap. Germline V gene lookup returns CDR1 MRHNA and CDR2 SNTAGT. The CDR3 contains 14 residues. Written as DNA, the CDR3 is TGTGCCAGCAGGGAGAACCCCAACTCCTACGAGCAGTACTTC. Translated, it gives CASRENPNSYEQYF.

CDR3 in amino acids: CASSLQPGANSPLHF. CDR3 bases: TGCGCCAGCAGCTTGCAACCCGGGGCTAATTCACCCCTCCACTTT. J is TRBJ1-6 and V is TRBV5-1, with TRBD1 as a possible D gene (5 bases). The germline CDR1 and CDR2 sequences are SGHRS and YFSETQ. The ends were cut back, 1 base at V and 6 bases at J, with 11 bases in the middle. The CDR3 is 15 residues long.

The chain employs TRBV4-3 and TRBJ1-6; D unresolved. The CDR3 contains 17 residues. Trimming cost V 3 bases and J 7 bases, with 19 bases left between them. CDR1 is LGHNA and CDR2 is YSLEER in the germline V gene. The CDR3 DNA is TGCGCCAGCAGCCAGTCACGAGGTGAGGGAAACAATTCACCCCTCCACTTT. The encoded protein is CASSQSRGEGNNSPLHF.

The chain links TRBV11-3 to TRBJ2-2; TRBD1 matches at 9 bases. This CDR3 comprises 16 residues. Losses at the gene ends were 4 bases for V and 4 bases for J; bases not matched to a gene: 7. The germline gives CDR1 SGHNT, CDR2 YENEEA. CDR3 DNA sequence: TGTGCCAGCAGCTCGAGGGACAGGGCCCCCACCGGGGAGCTGTTTTTT. It is translated as CASSSRDRAPTGELFF.

The rearrangement joins TRBV6-2 or TRBV6-3 to TRBJ1-4, with D maybe TRBD1 (5 bases). CDR3 size: 16 residues. Per germline, CDR1 MNHEY and CDR2 SVGEGT. Trimming took 6 bases from V and 0 from J, leaving 14 bases between them. Here the CDR3 reads CASSSGRRATNEKLFF. Written as DNA, the CDR3 is TGTGCCAGCAGCTCAGGGCGGCGGGCAACTAATGAAAAACTGTTTTTT.

CDR3 residues: CASSLRTGGLQTQYF. The CDR3 bases are TGTGCCAGCAGTCTTCGGACAGGGGGTTTACAGACCCAGTACTTC. V usage is TRBV27 and J usage is TRBJ2-5, with TRBD1 identical over 10 bases. CDR3 length equals 15 residues. J was trimmed by 6 bases and V by 5 bases; bases with no gene match: 9. The germline V gene has CDR1 MNHEY and CDR2 SMNVEV (reference sequence).